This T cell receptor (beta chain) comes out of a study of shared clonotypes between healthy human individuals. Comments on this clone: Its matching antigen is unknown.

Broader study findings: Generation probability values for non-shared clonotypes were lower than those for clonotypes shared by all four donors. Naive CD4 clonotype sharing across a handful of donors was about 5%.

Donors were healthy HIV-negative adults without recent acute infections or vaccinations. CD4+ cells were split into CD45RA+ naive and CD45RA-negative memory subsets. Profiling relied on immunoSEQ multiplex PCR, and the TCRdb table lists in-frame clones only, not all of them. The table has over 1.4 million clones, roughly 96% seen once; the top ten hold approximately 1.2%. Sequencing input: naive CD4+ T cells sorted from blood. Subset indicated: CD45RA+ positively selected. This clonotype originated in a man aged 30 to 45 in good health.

CDR3 loop: CASRSYLDYGYTF. The DNA of the CDR3 is TGTGCCAGCAGATCGTACCTAGACTATGGCTACACCTTC. The chain couples TRBV27 to TRBJ1-2; no firm D call. Looked up from germline, CDR1 is MNHEY and CDR2 is SMNVEV (reference sequence). V was trimmed by 6 bases and J by 3 bases, leaving 11 bases between them. This CDR3 is 13 amino acids long.